These T cell receptor beta chains were read from a single sample in a study of sequential checkpoint blockade in melanoma. TCRdb keeps only in-frame clones here, not all; method: immunoSEQ multiplex PCR. The sample has 13,000 or so clones, around 69% seen once. The sample here was CD8+ T cells sorted from blood (inferred from file names), taken from a patient given nivolumab and ipilimumab in sequence. These receptors were taken from a human donor with melanoma. Each CDR3 is given with its conserved first and last residue. A D gene is named only where the DNA matches it firmly. Size is omitted from some rows. Given values are once, few, many or a class for expanded clones.

TRBD1	few	TRBV7-6	TRBJ2-1	CASSSPGQSYNEQFF	TGTGCCAGCAGTTCACCGGGACAGTCCTACAATGAGCAGTTCTTC
NA	few	TRBV7-9	TRBJ2-7	CASSPVVPYEQYF	TGTGCCAGCAGCCCCGTCGTCCCCTACGAGCAGTACTTC
TRBD2	NA	TRBV29-1	TRBJ2-1	CSVEGLAGGIDNEQFF	TGCAGCGTTGAAGGGTTAGCGGGGGGCATTGACAATGAGCAGTTCTTC
TRBD1	once	TRBV2	TRBJ1-5	CASRVARGPNQPQHF	TGTGCCAGCAGGGTAGCCAGGGGGCCGAATCAGCCCCAGCATTTT
TRBD1	once	TRBV10-3	TRBJ2-5	CAISESGQVFGETQYF	TGTGCCATCAGTGAGTCAGGACAGGTATTCGGGGAGACCCAGTACTTC
TRBD1	few	TRBV29-1	TRBJ1-2	CSVPGQGLVGYTF	TGCAGCGTTCCGGGACAGGGGCTGGTCGGCTACACCTTC
NA	NA	TRBV11-2	TRBJ1-5	CASSFPGQPQHF	TGTGCCAGCAGCTTTCCAGGACAGCCCCAGCATTTT
TRBD2	NA	TRBV5-1	TRBJ2-1	CASSLAGGGRYNEQFF	TGCGCCAGCAGCTTGGCCGGCGGGGGAAGGTACAATGAGCAGTTCTTC
NA	NA	TRBV15	TRBJ1-2	CATSREGAPQVGYTF	TGTGCCACCAGCAGAGAAGGGGCACCGCAGGTTGGCTACACCTTC
NA	NA	TRBV9	TRBJ2-1	CASSDREGVYNEQFF	TGTGCCAGCAGCGACCGAGAGGGTGTCTACAATGAGCAGTTCTTC
TRBD2	once	TRBV19	TRBJ2-1	CASSILAGVDEQFF	TGTGCCAGTAGTATCCTAGCGGGGGTGGATGAGCAGTTCTTC
TRBD2	NA	TRBV19	TRBJ2-3	CASSIRRGGSADTQYF	TGTGCCAGTAGTATACGACGGGGGGGAAGCGCAGATACGCAGTATTTT
NA	NA	TRBV7-6	TRBJ1-1	CASSLNPTGDTEAFF	TGTGCCAGCAGCTTAAACCCGACGGGGGACACTGAAGCTTTCTTT